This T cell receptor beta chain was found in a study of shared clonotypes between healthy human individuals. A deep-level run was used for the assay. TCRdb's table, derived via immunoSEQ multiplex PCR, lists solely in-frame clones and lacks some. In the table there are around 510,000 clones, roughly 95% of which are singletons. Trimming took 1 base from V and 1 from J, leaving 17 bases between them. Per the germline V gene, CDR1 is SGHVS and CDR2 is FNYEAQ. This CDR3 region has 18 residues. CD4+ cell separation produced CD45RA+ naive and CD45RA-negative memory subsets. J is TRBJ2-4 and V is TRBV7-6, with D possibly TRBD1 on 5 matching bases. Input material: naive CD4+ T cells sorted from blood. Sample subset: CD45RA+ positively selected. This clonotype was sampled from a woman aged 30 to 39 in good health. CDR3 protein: CASSLGAGFGSAKNIQYF. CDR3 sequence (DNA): TGTGCCAGCAGCTTAGGTGCAGGGTTCGGGTCTGCCAAAAACATTCAGTACTTC.